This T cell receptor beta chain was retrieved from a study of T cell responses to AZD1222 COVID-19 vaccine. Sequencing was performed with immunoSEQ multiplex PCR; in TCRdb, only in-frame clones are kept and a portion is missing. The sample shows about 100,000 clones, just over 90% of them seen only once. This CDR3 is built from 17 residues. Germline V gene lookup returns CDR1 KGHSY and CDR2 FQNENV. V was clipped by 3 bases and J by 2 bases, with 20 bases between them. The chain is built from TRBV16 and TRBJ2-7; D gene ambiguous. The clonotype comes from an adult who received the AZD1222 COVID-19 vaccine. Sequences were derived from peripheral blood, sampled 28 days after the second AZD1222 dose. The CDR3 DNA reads TGTGCCAGCAGCCAGGGGATTAGTGAAGGGTTCCCCTACGAGCAGTACTTC. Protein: CASSQGISEGFPYEQYF. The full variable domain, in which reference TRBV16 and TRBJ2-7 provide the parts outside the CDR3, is GEEVAQTPKHLVRGEGQKAKLYCAPIKGHSYVFWYQQVLKNEFKFLISFQNENVFDETGMPKERFSAKCLPNSPCSLEIQATKLEDSAVYFCASSQGISEGFPYEQYFGPGTRLTVT.